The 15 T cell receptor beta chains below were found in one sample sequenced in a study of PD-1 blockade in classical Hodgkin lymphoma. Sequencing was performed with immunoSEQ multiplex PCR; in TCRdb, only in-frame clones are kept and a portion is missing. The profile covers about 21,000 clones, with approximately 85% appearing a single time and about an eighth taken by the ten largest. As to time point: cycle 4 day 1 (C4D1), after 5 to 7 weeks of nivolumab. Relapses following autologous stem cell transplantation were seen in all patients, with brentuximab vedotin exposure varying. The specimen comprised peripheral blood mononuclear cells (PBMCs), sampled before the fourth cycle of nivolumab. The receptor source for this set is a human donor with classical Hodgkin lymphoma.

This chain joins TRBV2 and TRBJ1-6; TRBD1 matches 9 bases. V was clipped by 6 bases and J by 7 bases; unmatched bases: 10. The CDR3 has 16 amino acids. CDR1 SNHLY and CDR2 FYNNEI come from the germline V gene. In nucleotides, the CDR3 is TGTGCCAGCAGCGTTGGACAGGGGATGAAAAATTCACCCCTCCACTTT. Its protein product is CASSVGQGMKNSPLHF. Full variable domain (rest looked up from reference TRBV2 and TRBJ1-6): EPEVTQTPSHQVTQMGQEVILRCVPISNHLYFYWYRQILGQKVEFLVSFYNNEISEKSEIFDDQFSVERPDGSNFTLKIRSTKLEDSAMYFCASSVGQGMKNSPLHFGNGTRLTVT.

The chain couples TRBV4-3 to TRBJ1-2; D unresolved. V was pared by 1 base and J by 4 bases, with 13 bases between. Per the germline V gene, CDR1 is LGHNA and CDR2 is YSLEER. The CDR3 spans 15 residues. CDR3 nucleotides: TGCGCCAGCAGCCAAGGGGTCGGATTCGCCTATGGCTACACCTTC. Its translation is CASSQGVGFAYGYTF.

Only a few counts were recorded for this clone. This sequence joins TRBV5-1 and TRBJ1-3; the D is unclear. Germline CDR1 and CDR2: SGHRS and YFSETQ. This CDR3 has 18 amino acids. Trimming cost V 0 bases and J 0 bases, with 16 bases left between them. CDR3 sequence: CASSLGAVGRTSGNTIYF. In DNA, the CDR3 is TGCGCCAGCAGCTTGGGGGCGGTTGGCCGGACCTCTGGAAACACCATATATTTT.

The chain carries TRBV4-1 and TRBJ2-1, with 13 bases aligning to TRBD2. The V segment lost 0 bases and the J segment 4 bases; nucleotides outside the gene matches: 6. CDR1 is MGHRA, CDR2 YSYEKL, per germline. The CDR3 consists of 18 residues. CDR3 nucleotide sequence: TGCGCCAGCAGCCAAGAACCCTTGGGACTAGCGGGGTACAATGAGCAGTTCTTC. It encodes CASSQEPLGLAGYNEQFF.

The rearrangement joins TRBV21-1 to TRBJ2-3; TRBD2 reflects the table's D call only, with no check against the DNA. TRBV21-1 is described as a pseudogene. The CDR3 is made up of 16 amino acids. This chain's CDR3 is CASSRPTSGGTDTQYF. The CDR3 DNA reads TGTGCCAGCAGCAGGCCCACTAGCGGGGGGACAGATACGCAGTATTTT.

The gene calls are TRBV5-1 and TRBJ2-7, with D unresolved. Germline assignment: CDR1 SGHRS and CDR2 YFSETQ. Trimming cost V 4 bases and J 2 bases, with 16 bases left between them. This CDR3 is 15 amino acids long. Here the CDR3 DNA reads TGCGCCAGCAGCCCTGATCTAAACCTAGCCTACGAGCAGTACTTC. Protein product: CASSPDLNLAYEQYF. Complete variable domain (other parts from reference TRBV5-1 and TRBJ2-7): KAGVTQTPRYLIKTRGQQVTLSCSPISGHRSVSWYQQTPGQGLQFLFEYFSETQRNKGNFPGRFSGRQFSNSRSEMNVSTLELGDSALYLCASSPDLNLAYEQYFGPGTRLTVT.

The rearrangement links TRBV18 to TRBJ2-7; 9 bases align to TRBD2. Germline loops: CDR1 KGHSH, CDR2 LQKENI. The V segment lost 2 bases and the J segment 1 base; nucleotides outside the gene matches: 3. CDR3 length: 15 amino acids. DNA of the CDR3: TGTGCCAGCTCACCAAAGCGGGGGGATTCCTACGAGCAGTACTTC. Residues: CASSPKRGDSYEQYF.

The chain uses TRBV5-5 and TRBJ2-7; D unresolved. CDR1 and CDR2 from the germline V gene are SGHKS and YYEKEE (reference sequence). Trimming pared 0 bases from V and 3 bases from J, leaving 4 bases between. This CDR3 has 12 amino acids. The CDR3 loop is CASSLGNYEQYF. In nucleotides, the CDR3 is TGTGCCAGCAGCTTGGGGAACTACGAGCAGTACTTC.

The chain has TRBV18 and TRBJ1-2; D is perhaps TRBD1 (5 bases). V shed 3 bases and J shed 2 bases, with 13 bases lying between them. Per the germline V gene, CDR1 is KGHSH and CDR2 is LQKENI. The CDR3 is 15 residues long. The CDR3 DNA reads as TGTGCCAGCTCACCGGGCCGGGGGGGGAACTATGGCTACACCTTC. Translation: CASSPGRGGNYGYTF.

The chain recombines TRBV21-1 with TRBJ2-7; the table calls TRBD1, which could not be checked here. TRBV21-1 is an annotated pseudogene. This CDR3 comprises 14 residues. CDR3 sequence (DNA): TGTGCCAGCAGCACCAGACAGGGGTCGTACGAGCAGTACTTC. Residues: CASSTRQGSYEQYF.

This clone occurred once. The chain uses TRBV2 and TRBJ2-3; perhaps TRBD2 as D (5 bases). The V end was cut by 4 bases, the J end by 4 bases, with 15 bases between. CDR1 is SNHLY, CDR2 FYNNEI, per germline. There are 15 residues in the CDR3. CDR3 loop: CASSASDSLADTQYF. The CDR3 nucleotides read TGTGCCAGCAGTGCCTCGGACTCCTTGGCAGATACGCAGTATTTT. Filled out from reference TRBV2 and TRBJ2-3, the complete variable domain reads EPEVTQTPSHQVTQMGQEVILRCVPISNHLYFYWYRQILGQKVEFLVSFYNNEISEKSEIFDDQFSVERPDGSNFTLKIRSTKLEDSAMYFCASSASDSLADTQYFGPGTRLTVL.

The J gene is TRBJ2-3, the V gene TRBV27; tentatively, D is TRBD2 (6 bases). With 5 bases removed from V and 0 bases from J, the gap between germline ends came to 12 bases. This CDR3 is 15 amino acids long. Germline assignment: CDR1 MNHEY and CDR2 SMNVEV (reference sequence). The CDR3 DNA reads TGTGCCAGCAGTCGACTAGGATCTAGCACAGATACGCAGTATTTT. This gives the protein CASSRLGSSTDTQYF.

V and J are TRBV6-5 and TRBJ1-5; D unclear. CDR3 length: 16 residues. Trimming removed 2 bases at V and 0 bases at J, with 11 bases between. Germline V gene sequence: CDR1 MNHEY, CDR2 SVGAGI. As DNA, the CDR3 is TGTGCCAGCAGTTACGGGCCAACTTATAGCAATCAGCCCCAGCATTTT. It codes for CASSYGPTYSNQPQHF.

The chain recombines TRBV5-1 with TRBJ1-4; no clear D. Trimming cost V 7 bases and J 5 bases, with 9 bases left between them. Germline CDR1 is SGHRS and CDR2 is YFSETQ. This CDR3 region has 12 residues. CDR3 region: CASQNSNEKLFF. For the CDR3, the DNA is TGCGCCAGCCAGAACAGCAATGAAAAACTGTTTTTT. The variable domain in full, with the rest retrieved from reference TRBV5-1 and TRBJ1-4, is KAGVTQTPRYLIKTRGQQVTLSCSPISGHRSVSWYQQTPGQGLQFLFEYFSETQRNKGNFPGRFSGRQFSNSRSEMNVSTLELGDSALYLCASQNSNEKLFFGSGTQLSVL.

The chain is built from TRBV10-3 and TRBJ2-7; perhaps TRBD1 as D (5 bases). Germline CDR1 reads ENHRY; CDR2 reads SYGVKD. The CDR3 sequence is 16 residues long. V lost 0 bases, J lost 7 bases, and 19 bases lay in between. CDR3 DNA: TGTGCCATCAGTGAGTCCAGCAGGGCCTTGTATGGGGAGCAGTACTTC. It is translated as CAISESSRALYGEQYF.